This T cell receptor beta chain was captured by sequencing in a study of blood T cell repertoires in COVID-19. Germline V gene lookup returns CDR1 KGHSH and CDR2 LQKENI. CDR3 length: 17 residues. V shed 2 bases and J 0 bases; nucleotides not matched to a gene: 9. This clone was detected only a few times. Per the study methods: Scientists estimated how many nucleated cells there were by amplifying reference gene primers. The table came from immunoSEQ multiplex PCR; TCRdb's copy has only in-frame clones and leaves some out. The V and J calls and clone size come from that table; D and trimming were worked out from the DNA. Found here are around 250,000 clones, approximately 78% of them singletons; the top ten hold 5%.

The specimen was PBMCs or T cells enriched from blood (not recorded which). This clonotype originated in a middle-aged man who had been exposed to COVID-19. The genes are TRBV18 and TRBJ2-7; 8 bases line up with TRBD2. The CDR3 DNA reads TGTGCCAGCTCACCAACCATTGGTAGCGGGGTCTCCTACGAGCAGTACTTC. Its translation: CASSPTIGSGVSYEQYF.